This TCR beta chain was sequenced in a study of technical replicates of blood from several donors. Sequenced by immunoSEQ multiplex PCR; TCRdb stores in-frame clones only, minus some. The sample has over 70,000 clones, around 95% seen once; the top ten hold 0.39%. The CDR3 has 12 residues. Germline CDR1 GTSNPN, CDR2 SVGIG (reference sequence). Trimming removed 4 bases from V and 7 bases from J, with 13 bases in between. This clone occurred once. This clonotype was sampled from a human donor in good health. V usage is TRBV30 and J usage is TRBJ2-5; D unresolved. Sequencing was carried out using T cells isolated from PBMCs. CDR3 bases: TGTGCCTGGATGAAACTTGCCGGGACCCAGTACTTC. Residues: CAWMKLAGTQYF.